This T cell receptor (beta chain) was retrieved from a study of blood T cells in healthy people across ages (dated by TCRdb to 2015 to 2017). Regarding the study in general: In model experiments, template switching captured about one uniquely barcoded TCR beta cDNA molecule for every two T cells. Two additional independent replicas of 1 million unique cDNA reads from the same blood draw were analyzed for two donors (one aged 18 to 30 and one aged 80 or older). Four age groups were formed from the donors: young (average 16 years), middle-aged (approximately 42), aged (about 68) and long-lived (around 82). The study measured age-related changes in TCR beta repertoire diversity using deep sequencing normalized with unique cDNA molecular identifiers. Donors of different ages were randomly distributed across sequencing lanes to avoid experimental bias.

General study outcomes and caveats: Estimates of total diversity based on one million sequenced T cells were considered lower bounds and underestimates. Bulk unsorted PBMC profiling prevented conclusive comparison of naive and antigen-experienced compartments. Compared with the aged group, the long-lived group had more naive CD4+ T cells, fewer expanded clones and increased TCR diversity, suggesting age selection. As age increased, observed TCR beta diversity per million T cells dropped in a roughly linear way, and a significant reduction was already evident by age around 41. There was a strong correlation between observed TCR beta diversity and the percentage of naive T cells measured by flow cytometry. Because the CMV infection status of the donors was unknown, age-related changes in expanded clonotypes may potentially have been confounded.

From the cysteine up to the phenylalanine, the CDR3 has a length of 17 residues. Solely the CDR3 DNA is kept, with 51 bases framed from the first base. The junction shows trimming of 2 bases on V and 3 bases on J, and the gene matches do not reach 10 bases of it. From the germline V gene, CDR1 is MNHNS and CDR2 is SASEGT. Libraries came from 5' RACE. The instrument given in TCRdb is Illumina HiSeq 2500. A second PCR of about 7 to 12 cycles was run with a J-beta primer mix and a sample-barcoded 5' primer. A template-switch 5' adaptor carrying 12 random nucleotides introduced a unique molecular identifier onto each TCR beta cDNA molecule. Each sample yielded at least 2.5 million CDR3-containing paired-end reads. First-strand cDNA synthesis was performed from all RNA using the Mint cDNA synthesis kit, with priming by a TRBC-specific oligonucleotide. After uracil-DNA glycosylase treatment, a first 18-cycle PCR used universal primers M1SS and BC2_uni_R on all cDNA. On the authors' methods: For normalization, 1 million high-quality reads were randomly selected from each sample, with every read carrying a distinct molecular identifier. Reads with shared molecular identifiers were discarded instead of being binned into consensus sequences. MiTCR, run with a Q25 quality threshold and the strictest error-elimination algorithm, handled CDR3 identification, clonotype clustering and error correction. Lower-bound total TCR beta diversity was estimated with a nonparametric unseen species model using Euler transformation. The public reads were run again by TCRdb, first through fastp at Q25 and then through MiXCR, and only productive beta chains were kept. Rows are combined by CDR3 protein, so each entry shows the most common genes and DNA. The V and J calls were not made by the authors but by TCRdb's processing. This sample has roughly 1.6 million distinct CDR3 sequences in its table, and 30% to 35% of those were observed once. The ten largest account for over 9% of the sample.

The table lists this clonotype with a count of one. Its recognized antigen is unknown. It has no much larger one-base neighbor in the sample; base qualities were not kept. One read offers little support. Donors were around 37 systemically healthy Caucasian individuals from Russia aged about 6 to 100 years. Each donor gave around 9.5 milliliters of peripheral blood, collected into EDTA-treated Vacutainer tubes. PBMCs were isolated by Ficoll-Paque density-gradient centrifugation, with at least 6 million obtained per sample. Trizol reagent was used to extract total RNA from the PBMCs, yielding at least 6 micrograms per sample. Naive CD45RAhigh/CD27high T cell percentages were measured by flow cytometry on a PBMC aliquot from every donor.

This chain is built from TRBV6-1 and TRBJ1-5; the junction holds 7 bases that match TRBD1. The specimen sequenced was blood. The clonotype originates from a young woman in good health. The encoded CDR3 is CASSESHRGIPNQPQHF. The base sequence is TGTGCCAGCAGTGAATCCCACAGGGGAATCCCCAATCAGCCCCAGCATTTT.